This T cell receptor beta chain was found in a study of sequential checkpoint blockade in melanoma (dated by TCRdb to between 2018 and 2020). In terms of the full investigation: In a 1:1 randomization, patients received either first-line nivolumab then ipilimumab (arm A) or ipilimumab then nivolumab (arm B). Maintenance nivolumab was given following each of the two trial sequences. DNA from about a hundred pretreatment melanoma tumor samples was subjected to TCRbeta immunosequencing. For approximately 20 patients, matched tumor biopsies were taken both before treatment and at week 13, after single-agent nivolumab (arm A) or ipilimumab (arm B). The same lesion was the source of 75% to 90% of the matched pre- and post-treatment tumor biopsy pairs. The full study reports these points: Among patients in arm A, the nivolumab-first arm, pretreatment tumor TIL clonality was associated with response (P = .04). Small sample sizes and reduced statistical power limited the analyses of tumor T-cell fraction within each arm. Tumor T-cell fraction and clonality were found to correlate with PD-L1 staining and CD8+ T-cell counts but not with mutational load. The model for predicting response that combines TCR metrics with mutation burden needs to be validated in larger, independent patient cohorts. Achieving clinical benefit was about 30 times more likely for patients whose tumor T-cell fraction and clonality increased by week 13.

The sample's treatment or condition label, decoded: randomized to nivolumab then ipilimumab (arm A) or the reverse (arm B). No trial patient had received prior DNA-damaging chemotherapy. Samples came from patients with melanoma in CheckMate 064, a randomized, open-label phase II trial of sequential checkpoint blockade. Tumor TCR sequencing used genomic DNA from formalin-fixed paraffin-embedded (FFPE) tissue samples. The CDR3 runs 14 amino acids, cysteine and phenylalanine included. The kept DNA is CDR3 alone, 42 bases in frame from the first base. Germline trimming: 5 bases from V, 4 bases from J; junction bases outside gene matches: 8. Based on the germline V gene, the CDR1 and CDR2 sequences are SGHNT and YENEEA. The immunoSEQ Assay was used to immunosequence TCRbeta CDR3 regions from genomic DNA. Before high-throughput sequencing, genomic DNA was amplified using bias-controlled multiplex PCR. As for the original processing: To quantify the absolute abundance of each unique TCRbeta CDR3 region, the sequences were collapsed and filtered. Clonality, defined as 1 minus Pielou's evenness, was calculated using only productive rearrangements. To compute tumor T-cell fraction, TCRbeta template counts were normalized to usable DNA, with usable DNA estimated from several housekeeping genes. A previously published method was used to identify clones whose frequencies were significantly greater in on-treatment samples than in baseline samples. Sourced from immuneACCESS, this table was stored by TCRdb with only in-frame sequences that have V and J called. A share of the clones is absent; for the studies checked, an unresolved V gene accounts for under half, and the remainder has no known explanation. V and J calls and clone size follow that table, whereas D and trimming were derived from the DNA. This sample holds 400 to 550 clones; 21% were observed only once. The top ten constitute about 7.1% of the sample.

This clone is medium-sized (0.01 to 0.1%) in terms of sample share. Its antigen is not yet known. No quality values exist for individual bases; no much larger clone is one base distant. The rearranged segments are TRBV11-3 and TRBJ2-7, and 7 junctional nucleotides match TRBD1. Sequencing used tumor tissue (inferred from file names), obtained from a patient given nivolumab and ipilimumab in sequence. This receptor was identified in a human donor with melanoma. The DNA is TGTGCCAGCAGCATTTGGGACAGATCTTACGAGCAGTACTTC. Its translation reads: CASSIWDRSYEQYF. When the CDR3 is completed using the reference TRBV11-3 and TRBJ2-7 genes on either side, the full variable domain is EAGVVQSPRYKIIEKKQPVAFWCNPISGHNTLYWYLQNLGQGPELLIRYENEEAVDDSQLPKDRFSAERLKGVDSTLKIQPAELGDSAVYLCASSIWDRSYEQYFGPGTRLTVT.